The following is a TCR beta chain sequence with its context. Its antigen is as yet unknown. TCRdb's copy holds only in-frame clones and misses some; the assay was immunoSEQ multiplex PCR. The sample has 60,000 to 80,000 clones; roughly 87% are singletons. CDR1 and CDR2 from the germline V gene are KGHSH and LQKENI. V lost 5 bases, J lost 3 bases, and 10 bases lay in between. CDR3 length: 13 residues. The data were taken from a study of OX40 agonist ivuxolimab in advanced cancers. Background on the study: Checkpoint inhibitors had been given previously to 40% of patients. Study-wide results and limits: The study found among the lowest clonal expansion in partial responders at 0.1-3.0 mg/kg. Clones of CD4+ and CD8+ blood T cells grew by week 6 at doses of 0.1 to 3.0 mg/kg.

The material was CD4+ or CD8+ T cells sorted from blood, obtained in a trial of the OX40 agonist ivuxolimab. This chain links TRBV18 with TRBJ1-1, with D perhaps TRBD1 (6 bases). The TCR originated in an adult with an advanced solid tumor such as melanoma, head and neck, liver or kidney cancer. In nucleotides, the CDR3 is TGTGCCAGCTCAGGGGGCGAGGACACTGAAGCTTTCTTT. Its translation is CASSGGEDTEAFF.